The TCR beta chain described here comes from a study of identifying expanded T cells in peripheral blood. On this clone itself: Its antigen is not identified.

Overall study results and limits: Over two and four weeks, about 15 and 19 clones changed, versus more than 1 between replicates.

The assay was immunoSEQ multiplex PCR, and TCRdb's table has in-frame clones only and misses some. The profile shows approximately 110,000 clones, around 89% of them singletons. This CDR3 contains 14 residues. V dropped 3 bases and J dropped 11 bases, with 19 bases sitting between them. Per germline, CDR1 SEHNR and CDR2 FQNEAQ (reference sequence). The TCR comes from a person aged 18-70 years in good health. The chain employs TRBV7-9 and TRBJ1-1, with a weak D call TRBD1 (6 bases). The sample taken for sequencing was blood. For the CDR3, the DNA is TGTGCCAGCAGCTTGTCGGGGGCGGGTCGGGAGGCTTTCTTT. This codes for CASSLSGAGREAFF.